This T cell receptor (beta chain) was obtained from a study of T cell repertoires in cytomegalovirus infection. Across the whole study: Public TCR beta signatures indicated both CMV infection and matching HLA type.

This clonotype came up a few times. As yet, its antigen is unknown. Using its own MiXCR run on the reads, TCRdb lists one record per CDR3 protein. Of approximately 1,000,000 distinct CDR3 sequences detected, roughly 30% appear once; the ten largest clones hold 10% to 15%. V lost 7 bases, J lost 5 bases, and 14 bases lay in between. The CDR3 has 13 residues. Germline assignment: CDR1 LNHDA and CDR2 SQIVND (reference sequence). This chain joins TRBV19 and TRBJ1-2; a possible D gene is TRBD1 (6 bases). Sequenced material: cultured CD8+ T cells from PBMCs, taken from culture after CMV antigen stimulation. The origin of this receptor is a human donor in good health (CMV status not recorded). Some clones in this sample may be carry-over from other donors' samples. Here the CDR3 reads CASMGPGAYGYTF. As DNA, the CDR3 is TGTGCCAGTATGGGGCCAGGGGCGTATGGCTACACCTTC.